One and the same sample provided the 18 T cell receptor beta chains below, sequenced in a study of cytomegalovirus exposure and HLA in healthy donors. Researchers ran the PCR with 60 Vbeta and 13 Jbeta primers. Only in-frame clones appear in the TCRdb table, and some are missing; sequencing was by immunoSEQ multiplex PCR. The data contain 180,000 or so clones, about 9.4% of them singletons. Sequences were obtained from PBMCs. These receptor sequences come from a woman in her twenties or thirties in good health and CMV-seropositive.

This clone was observed a handful of times. In DNA form, the CDR3 reads TGTGCCAGCAGTGAATGGGGGAGGGTATCCAATGAGCAGTTCTTC. Translation gives CASSEWGRVSNEQFF. The chain has TRBV6-1 and TRBJ2-1, with 7 bases matching TRBD2. The CDR3 has 15 residues. Germline V gene data show CDR1 as MNHNS and CDR2 as SASEGT. V lost 2 bases and J lost 6; bases outside the gene matches: 7.

This clone was seen a few times. The CDR3 DNA sequence: TGTGCCAGCAGTTTGGGGGGATCCAGGGGCAATCAGCCCCAGCATTTT. This encodes CASSLGGSRGNQPQHF. The chain has TRBV6-5 and TRBJ1-5; tentatively, D is TRBD1 (5 bases). Germline V gives CDR1 MNHEY, CDR2 SVGAGI. This CDR3 contains 16 residues. Trimming took 4 bases from V and 2 from J, leaving 15 bases between them.

This chain joins TRBV27 and TRBJ2-7; TRBD2 agrees at 13 bases. The trim removed 5 bases at V and 3 bases at J, leaving 7 bases unmatched. Germline lookup yields CDR1 MNHEY and CDR2 SMNVEV (reference sequence). This CDR3 comprises 16 residues. CDR3 sequence (DNA): TGTGCCAGCAGTGCCGTCCGGACTAGCGGGAGCTACGAGCAGTACTTC. It is translated as CASSAVRTSGSYEQYF.

V is TRBV10-1 and J is TRBJ2-4, with TRBD1 identical over 7 bases. V shed 3 bases, J shed 7 bases, and the junction held 6 bases outside the gene matches. Looked up from germline, CDR1 is WNHNN and CDR2 is SYGVQD (reference sequence). The length of the CDR3 is 14 residues. Here the CDR3 reads CASSEGGRGNIQYF. CDR3 nucleotide sequence: TGCGCCAGCAGTGAAGGGGGCAGAGGGAACATTCAGTACTTC.

This clone was found a few times. J is TRBJ2-1 and V is TRBV28; 7 bases line up with TRBD1. With V trimmed by 3 bases and J by 3 bases, 5 bases remained unmatched. The germline V gene has CDR1 MDHEN and CDR2 SYDVKM. The CDR3 totals 15 residues. The CDR3 DNA sequence: TGTGCCAGCAGTTTCCCCGGGACAGTCTACAATGAGCAGTTCTTC. Amino acid sequence: CASSFPGTVYNEQFF.

This clone was picked up a small number of times. CDR3 DNA: TGTGCCAGCAGCTTAGTCTCGGCAGGGCCCCGGCGAAAACTGTTTTTT. This encodes CASSLVSAGPRRKLFF. The chain carries TRBV7-6 and TRBJ1-4; a weak D match, TRBD1 (5 bases). V lost 1 base and J lost 10, with 19 bases in between. Germline CDR1 SGHVS, CDR2 FNYEAQ. The CDR3 has 16 amino acids.

This clone has just a few counts. The rearrangement joins TRBV6-5 to TRBJ2-5, with D maybe TRBD1 (6 bases). Looked up from germline, CDR1 is MNHEY and CDR2 is SVGAGI. V shed 2 bases and J shed 7 bases, with 17 bases lying between them. The length of the CDR3 is 15 residues. This CDR3 is CASSYDRDKGATQYF. The CDR3 coding sequence is TGTGCCAGCAGTTACGACCGGGACAAAGGGGCGACCCAGTACTTC.

This clone showed up just a few times. The rearrangement joins TRBV9 to TRBJ2-7; 8 nucleotides agree with TRBD1. The CDR3 contains 15 residues. Germline CDR1 and CDR2: SGDLS and YYNGEE. V gave up 0 bases and J gave up 3 bases; unmatched junction bases: 5. This CDR3 is CASSVGRTGLYEQYF. CDR3 in DNA: TGTGCCAGCAGCGTAGGCAGGACAGGGCTCTACGAGCAGTACTTC.

The rearrangement uses TRBV4-2 and TRBJ2-1; D is unclear. V dropped 0 bases and J dropped 0 bases, with 12 bases sitting between them. This CDR3 has 17 residues. Germline CDR1 and CDR2: LGHNA and YNFKEQ. CDR3 protein: CASSQEFTRNSYNEQFF. As DNA, the CDR3 is TGTGCCAGCAGCCAAGAGTTTACGAGAAACTCCTACAATGAGCAGTTCTTC.

J is TRBJ2-7 and V is TRBV2; D possibly corresponds to TRBD1 (6 bases). Germline-derived CDR1 and CDR2 are SNHLY and FYNNEI. Trimming pared 5 bases from V and 3 bases from J, leaving 14 bases between. The CDR3 covers 14 residues. The CDR3 spells CASSLGGKIYEQYF. The CDR3 nucleotides are TGTGCCAGCAGTTTAGGGGGTAAGATCTACGAGCAGTACTTC.

The sample holds a few counts of this clone. The chain has TRBV2 and TRBJ2-7; 9 nucleotides line up with TRBD2. Germline V CDR1 and CDR2: SNHLY, FYNNEI. The ends lost 8 bases at V and 5 bases at J; junction bases unmatched: 4. The CDR3 contains 12 residues. CDR3 residues: CASGRTSDEQYF. DNA of the CDR3: TGTGCCAGCGGCCGGACTAGCGACGAGCAGTACTTC.

This clone was seen a few times. The chain uses TRBV29-1 and TRBJ2-7; TRBD1 matches at 10 bases. The CDR3 length is 14 residues. The junction had 8 bases not matched to a gene; V was cut back by 7 bases and J by 2 bases. Germline CDR1 and CDR2: SQVTM and ANQGSEA. Here the CDR3 DNA reads TGCAGCGCCGAGACGGGGACAGGGGCCTACGAGCAGTACTTC. Residues: CSAETGTGAYEQYF.

This clone has just a few counts. The chain combines TRBV4-1 with TRBJ2-3; TRBD2 might be the D (6 bases). The CDR3 totals 13 residues. With 5 bases removed from V and 5 bases from J, the gap between germline ends came to 11 bases. Germline lookup yields CDR1 MGHRA and CDR2 YSYEKL. CDR3 sequence reads: CASSGGAGDTQYF. CDR3 coding DNA: TGCGCCAGCAGCGGCGGGGCAGGAGATACGCAGTATTTT.

This clone has just a few counts. Other DNA sequences from this sample encode an identical CDR3 as well. This chain connects TRBV5-1 to TRBJ1-5; 7 bases are a match to TRBD1. The germline CDR1 and CDR2 sequences are SGHRS and YFSETQ. Trimming removed 0 bases from V and 2 bases from J; junction bases left unmatched: 2. CDR3 length: 15 amino acids. CDR3 residues: CASSLGQGGNQPQHF. The CDR3 DNA is TGCGCCAGCAGCTTGGGGCAGGGGGGCAATCAGCCCCAGCATTTT.

This clone was counted between two and nine times. CDR3 DNA: TGTGCCAGCAGCTTGGAGGGGTTCTCCTATAATTCACCCCTCCACTTT. Protein product: CASSLEGFSYNSPLHF. The rearrangement uses TRBV5-6 and TRBJ1-6, with D possibly matching TRBD1 (5 bases). In germline, CDR1 is SGHDT, CDR2 YYEEEE. Trimming shortened V by 0 bases and J by 0 bases, and 7 bases separated the two germline ends. The CDR3 runs to 16 residues.

The chain uses TRBV10-1 and TRBJ2-1; 9 bases are shared with TRBD1. Germline CDR1 WNHNN, CDR2 SYGVQD (reference sequence). Trimming removed 6 bases from V and 4 bases from J; junction bases left unmatched: 7. CDR3 length equals 15 residues. The DNA for the CDR3 is TGCGCCAGCAGCCCGGGACAGGGTCGTTACAATGAGCAGTTCTTC. It yields the protein CASSPGQGRYNEQFF.

In its sample, this clone was seen a few times. The V and J genes are TRBV6-8 and TRBJ2-7; weak D call: TRBD1 (5 bases). The length of the CDR3 is 15 residues. Germline V lookup: CDR1 MNHGY, CDR2 SAAAGT. V was cut by 6 bases and J by 3 bases, with 18 bases left in between. CDR3 sequence: CASRLTGQPGYEQYF. The DNA for the CDR3 is TGTGCCAGCAGACTAACCGGACAACCGGGCTACGAGCAGTACTTC.

This clone has a handful of counts. The V and J genes are TRBV5-1 and TRBJ2-1, with 9 bases lining up with TRBD2. V lost 4 bases, J lost 0 bases, and 8 bases stayed unmatched. Germline V gene lookup returns CDR1 SGHRS and CDR2 YFSETQ. The CDR3 contains 17 residues. CDR3 DNA: TGCGCCAGCAGCCCAGTGACTAGCGGTAGCTCCTACAATGAGCAGTTCTTC. It codes for CASSPVTSGSSYNEQFF.